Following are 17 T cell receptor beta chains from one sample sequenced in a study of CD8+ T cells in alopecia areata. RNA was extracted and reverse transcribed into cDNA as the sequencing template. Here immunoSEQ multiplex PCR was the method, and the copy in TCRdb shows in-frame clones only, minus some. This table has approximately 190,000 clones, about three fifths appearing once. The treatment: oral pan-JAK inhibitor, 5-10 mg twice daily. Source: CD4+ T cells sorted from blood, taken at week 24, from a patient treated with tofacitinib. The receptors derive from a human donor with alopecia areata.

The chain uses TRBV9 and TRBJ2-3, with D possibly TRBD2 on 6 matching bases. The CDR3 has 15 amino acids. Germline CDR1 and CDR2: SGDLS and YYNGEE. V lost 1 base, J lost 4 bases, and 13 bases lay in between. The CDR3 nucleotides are TGTGCCAGCAGCGTATGGGGACTCGACTCAGATACGCAGTATTTT. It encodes CASSVWGLDSDTQYF.

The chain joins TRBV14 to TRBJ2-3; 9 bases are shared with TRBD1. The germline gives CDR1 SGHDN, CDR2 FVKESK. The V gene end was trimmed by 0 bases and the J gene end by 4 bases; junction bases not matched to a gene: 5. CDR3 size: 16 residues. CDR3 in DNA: TGTGCCAGCAGCCAAGAGTGGGGACAGGGTCCAGATACGCAGTATTTT. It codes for CASSQEWGQGPDTQYF.

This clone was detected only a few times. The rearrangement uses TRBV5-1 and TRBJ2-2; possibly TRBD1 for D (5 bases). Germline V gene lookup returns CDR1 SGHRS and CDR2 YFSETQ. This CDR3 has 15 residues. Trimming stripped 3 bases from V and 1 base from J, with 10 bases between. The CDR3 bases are TGCGCCAGCAGCTCACGAACAGGGAACACCGGGGAGCTGTTTTTT. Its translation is CASSSRTGNTGELFF. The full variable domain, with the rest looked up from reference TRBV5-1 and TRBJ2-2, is KAGVTQTPRYLIKTRGQQVTLSCSPISGHRSVSWYQQTPGQGLQFLFEYFSETQRNKGNFPGRFSGRQFSNSRSEMNVSTLELGDSALYLCASSSRTGNTGELFFGEGSRLTVL.

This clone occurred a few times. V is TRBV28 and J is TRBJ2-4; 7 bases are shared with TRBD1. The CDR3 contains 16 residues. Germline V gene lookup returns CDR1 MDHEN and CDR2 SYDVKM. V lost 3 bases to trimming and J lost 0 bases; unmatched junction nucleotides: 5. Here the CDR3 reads CASSLAAGGAKNIQYF. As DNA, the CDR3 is TGTGCCAGCAGTTTGGCGGCAGGGGGAGCCAAAAACATTCAGTACTTC.

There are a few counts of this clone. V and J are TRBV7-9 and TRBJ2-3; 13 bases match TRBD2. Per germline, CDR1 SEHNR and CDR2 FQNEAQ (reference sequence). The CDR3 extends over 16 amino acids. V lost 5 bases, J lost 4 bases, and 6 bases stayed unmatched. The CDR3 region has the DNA TGTGCCAGCAGCATGGGGACTAGCGGGACAGCAGATACGCAGTATTTT. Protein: CASSMGTSGTADTQYF.

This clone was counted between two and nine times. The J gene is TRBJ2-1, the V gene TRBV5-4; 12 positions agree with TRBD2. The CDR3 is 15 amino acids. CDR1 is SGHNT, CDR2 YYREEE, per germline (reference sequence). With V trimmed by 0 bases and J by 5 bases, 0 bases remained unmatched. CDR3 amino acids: CASSLGLAGDNEQFF. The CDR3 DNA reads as TGTGCCAGCAGCTTGGGACTAGCGGGGGACAATGAGCAGTTCTTC.

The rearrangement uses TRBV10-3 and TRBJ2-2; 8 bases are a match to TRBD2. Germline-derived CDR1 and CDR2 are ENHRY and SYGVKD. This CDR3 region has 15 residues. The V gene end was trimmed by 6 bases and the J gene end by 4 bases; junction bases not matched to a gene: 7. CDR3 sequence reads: CAIRTGGPVTGELFF. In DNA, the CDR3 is TGTGCCATCAGGACGGGAGGGCCGGTCACCGGGGAGCTGTTTTTT.

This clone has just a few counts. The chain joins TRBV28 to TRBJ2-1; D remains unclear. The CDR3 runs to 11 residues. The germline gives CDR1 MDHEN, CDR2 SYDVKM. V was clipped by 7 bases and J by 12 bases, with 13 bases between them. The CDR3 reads CASTSATMQFF. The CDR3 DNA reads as TGTGCCAGCACATCCGCAACGATGCAGTTCTTC.

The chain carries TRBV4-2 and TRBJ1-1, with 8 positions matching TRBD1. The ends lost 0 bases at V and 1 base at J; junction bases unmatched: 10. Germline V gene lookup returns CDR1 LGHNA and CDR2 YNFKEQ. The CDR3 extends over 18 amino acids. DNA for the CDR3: TGTGCCAGCAGCCAAGATGTCTTGGCCGGGACAGGGAACACTGAAGCTTTCTTT. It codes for CASSQDVLAGTGNTEAFF.

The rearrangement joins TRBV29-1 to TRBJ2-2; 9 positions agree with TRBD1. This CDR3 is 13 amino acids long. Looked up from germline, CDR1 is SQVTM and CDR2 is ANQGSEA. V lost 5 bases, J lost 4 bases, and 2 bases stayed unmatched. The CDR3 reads CSVMTGGTGELFF. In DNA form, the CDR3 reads TGCAGCGTTATGACAGGGGGCACCGGGGAGCTGTTTTTT.

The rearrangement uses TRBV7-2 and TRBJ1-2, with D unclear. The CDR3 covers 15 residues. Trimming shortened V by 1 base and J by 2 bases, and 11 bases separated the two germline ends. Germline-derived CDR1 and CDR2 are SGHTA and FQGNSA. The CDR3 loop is CASSLDGKKNYGYTF. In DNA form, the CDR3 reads TGTGCCAGCAGCTTAGATGGTAAAAAAAACTATGGCTACACCTTC.

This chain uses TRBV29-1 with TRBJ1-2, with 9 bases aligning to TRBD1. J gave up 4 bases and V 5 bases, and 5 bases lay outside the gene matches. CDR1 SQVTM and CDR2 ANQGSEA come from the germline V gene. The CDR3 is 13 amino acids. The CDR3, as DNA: TGCAGCGTTACGGGACAGGGACGCTATGGCTACACCTTC. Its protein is CSVTGQGRYGYTF.

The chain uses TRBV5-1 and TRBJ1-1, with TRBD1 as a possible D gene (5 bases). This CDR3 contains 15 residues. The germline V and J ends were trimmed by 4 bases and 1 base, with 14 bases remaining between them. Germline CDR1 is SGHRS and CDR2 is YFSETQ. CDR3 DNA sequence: TGCGCCAGCAGCCAAGAGGGACCCCAGAACACTGAAGCTTTCTTT. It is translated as CASSQEGPQNTEAFF.

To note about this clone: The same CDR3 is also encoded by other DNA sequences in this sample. In DNA form, the CDR3 reads TGTGCCAGCAGCTTAGCAGGCGGACAGCCCCAGCATTTT. Its translation: CASSLAGGQPQHF. The chain is built from TRBV7-2 and TRBJ1-5; no clear D gene. Germline-derived CDR1 and CDR2 are SGHTA and FQGNSA. Trimming shortened V by 0 bases and J by 7 bases, and 7 bases separated the two germline ends. The CDR3 covers 13 residues.

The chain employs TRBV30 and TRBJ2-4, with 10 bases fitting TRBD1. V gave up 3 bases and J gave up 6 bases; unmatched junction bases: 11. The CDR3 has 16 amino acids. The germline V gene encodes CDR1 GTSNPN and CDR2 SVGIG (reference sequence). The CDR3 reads CAWRFPGTGVGNIQYF. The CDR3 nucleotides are TGTGCCTGGAGGTTTCCCGGGACAGGGGTGGGAAACATTCAGTACTTC.

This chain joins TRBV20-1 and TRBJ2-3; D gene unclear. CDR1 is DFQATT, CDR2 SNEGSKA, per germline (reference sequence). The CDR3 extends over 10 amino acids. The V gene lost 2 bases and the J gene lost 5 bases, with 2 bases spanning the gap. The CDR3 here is CSARIDTQYF. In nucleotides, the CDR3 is TGCAGTGCTAGAATAGATACGCAGTATTTT.

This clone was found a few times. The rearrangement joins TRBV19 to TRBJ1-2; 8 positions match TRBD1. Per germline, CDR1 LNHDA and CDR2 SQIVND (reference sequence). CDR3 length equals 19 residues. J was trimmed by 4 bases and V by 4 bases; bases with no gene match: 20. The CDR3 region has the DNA TGTGCCAGTAGTACCAGCAAGACAGGGGAGGGATACTACGGCTATGGCTACACCTTC. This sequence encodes CASSTSKTGEGYYGYGYTF.